This T cell receptor beta chain comes out of a study of blood T cell repertoires in COVID-19. Study in general: There were acute and convalescent COVID-19 samples, and they came from the United States, Italy and Spain. In each case, the material was cDNA or gDNA derived from T cells, B-cell-depleted T cells, or PBMCs.

Per germline, CDR1 SGDLS and CDR2 YYNGEE. This CDR3 contains 17 residues. Trimming removed 0 bases from V and 7 bases from J, with 17 bases in between. This clone was picked up one time. In the study's own analysis: For nucleated cells, counts were estimated from reference gene primer amplification. Data came from immunoSEQ multiplex PCR; TCRdb stores just in-frame clones and leaves some out. From that table come the V and J calls and clone size; the DNA was used to work out D and trimming. The table records about 80,000 clones, about four fifths of them present only once. Sample: peripheral blood. The chain joins TRBV9 to TRBJ1-6, with TRBD1 as a possible D gene (6 bases). The sequence derives from a woman aged 65 to 85 with acute or convalescent COVID-19. For the CDR3, the DNA is TGTGCCAGCAGCGTAGAACCCAACAGGGTCGAGAATTCACCCCTCCACTTT. Residues: CASSVEPNRVENSPLHF.